This entry describes one T cell receptor (beta chain). Its antigen is still unknown. The data were obtained in a study of graft-versus-host responses after intestinal transplantation. Study details: After anti-thymocyte globulin induction, recipients took tacrolimus and steroids for around 3 years.

Assay used: immunoSEQ multiplex PCR; TCRdb lists only in-frame clones, some missing. The sample includes tens of thousands of clones, just over 90% of them seen just once. The material was unstimulated CD8+ T cells sorted from spleen or lymph node cells, obtained before intestinal transplant. The TCR originated in a human donor who received an intestinal transplant.

CDR3 coding DNA: TGTGCCAGTAGTATAGGTGGGACAGAGAACACTGAAGCTTTCTTT. Translated: CASSIGGTENTEAFF. V and J are TRBV19 and TRBJ1-1, with TRBD1 matching 7 bases. This CDR3 is built from 15 residues. Germline CDR1 and CDR2: LNHDA and SQIVND (reference sequence). After removal of 1 base from V and 1 base from J, the junction contained 3 bases not matched to a gene.